This passage covers 2 T cell receptor beta chains from one sample sequenced in a study of blood T cell repertoires in COVID-19. Measured with immunoSEQ multiplex PCR; TCRdb has only the in-frame clones, and not every one. The sample yields about 270,000 clones, approximately 90% seen once. The sample consisted of PBMCs or T cells enriched from blood (not recorded which). These receptors originate from a man aged 40-55 years who had been exposed to COVID-19.

This clone showed up just a few times. This rearrangement joins TRBV12-5 to TRBJ2-2, with TRBD1 matching 10 bases. The CDR3 length is 18 residues. Losses at the gene ends were 0 bases for V and 5 bases for J; bases not matched to a gene: 9. CDR1 is LGHNT, CDR2 FRNRAP, per germline. The CDR3 DNA follows: TGTGCTAGTGGTTTGGTACTTGACAGGGGGCTTCGTACCGGGGAGCTGTTTTTT. Its translation is CASGLVLDRGLRTGELFF. The complete variable domain, with remaining parts taken from reference TRBV12-5 and TRBJ2-2, reads DARVTQTPRHKVTEMGQEVTMRCQPILGHNTVFWYRQTMMQGLELLAYFRNRAPLDDSGMPKDRFSAEMPDATLATLKIQPSEPRDSAVYFCASGLVLDRGLRTGELFFGEGSRLTVL.

The V call is TRBV20-1, the J call TRBJ2-2, with D maybe TRBD2 (5 bases). CDR1 and CDR2 (germline): DFQATT, SNEGSKA (reference sequence). V lost 3 bases, J lost 6 bases, and 11 bases lay in between. The CDR3 is made up of 13 amino acids. In nucleotides, the CDR3 is TGCAGTGCTAGTAACGGGATCGCCGGGGAGCTGTTTTTT. Translation: CSASNGIAGELFF.